These T cell receptor beta chains were read from a single sample in a study of shared clonotypes between healthy human individuals. Sequencing was performed with immunoSEQ multiplex PCR; in TCRdb, only in-frame clones are kept and a portion is missing. In the table there are about 320,000 clones, around 87% of which are singletons. Sample: memory CD8+ T cells sorted from blood. The receptors were sampled from a man aged 18 to 29 in good health. The CDR3 runs from the conserved cysteine through the conserved F or W. D genes are given only for firm matches. The size field is filled for only some rows; it gives once, few, many or a size class.

d_call clone_size j_call v_call cdr3_aa cdr3_nt
. . TRBJ2-5 TRBV13 CASSPARGAQYF TGTGCCAGCAGCCCTGCGAGAGGGGCCCAGTACTTC
TRBD1 . TRBJ2-7 TRBV28 CASSLWAGTGGRYEQYF TGTGCCAGCAGTTTATGGGCCGGAACAGGGGGCCGCTACGAGCAGTACTTC
. . TRBJ1-2 TRBV9 CASSGLREGANYGYTF TGTGCCAGCAGCGGCCTTAGGGAGGGAGCTAACTATGGCTACACCTTC
TRBD2 . TRBJ2-2 TRBV4-3 CASSQNGLAEMRNTGELFF TGCGCCAGCAGTCAAAATGGACTAGCGGAAATGCGGAACACCGGGGAGCTGTTTTTT
TRBD1 . TRBJ1-1 TRBV4-1 CASSHETGGYTEAFF TGCGCCAGCAGCCATGAGACAGGGGGCTATACTGAAGCTTTCTTT
. few TRBJ2-1 TRBV5-1 CASSPGVIHEQFF TGCGCCAGCAGCCCCGGGGTAATCCATGAGCAGTTCTTC
TRBD1 . TRBJ2-7 TRBV19 CASSLTGDSYEQYF TGTGCCAGTAGTCTAACAGGGGACTCCTACGAGCAGTACTTC
. . TRBJ2-7 TRBV5-8 CASSSTGLWYEQYF TGTGCCAGCAGCTCAACGGGACTGTGGTACGAGCAGTACTTC
. . TRBJ1-2 TRBV6-5 CASSSGVNYGYTF TGTGCCAGCAGTTCGGGGGTCAACTATGGCTACACCTTC
TRBD2 . TRBJ2-5 TRBV5-4 CASSFGLADQETQYF TGTGCCAGCAGCTTCGGGCTAGCGGACCAAGAGACCCAGTACTTC
. . TRBJ1-2 TRBV25-1 CASGGVSPNYGYTF TGTGCCAGCGGAGGGGTTAGCCCTAACTATGGCTACACCTTC
. . TRBJ2-1 TRBV27 CASSLMGADNEQFF TGTGCCAGCAGTCTTATGGGGGCGGACAATGAGCAGTTCTTC
TRBD2 . TRBJ2-2 TRBV18 CASSLFTSGNTGELFF TGTGCCAGCTCACTTTTTACTAGCGGGAACACCGGGGAGCTGTTTTTT
TRBD1 once TRBJ2-7 TRBV4-3 CASSQDLGQATYEQYF TGCGCCAGCAGCCAAGATTTAGGACAGGCTACCTACGAGCAGTACTTC
TRBD1 . TRBJ2-7 TRBV2 CASRSGTGDFYEQYF TGTGCCAGCAGGTCGGGGACAGGTGACTTCTACGAGCAGTACTTC
. . TRBJ2-1 TRBV6-1 CASRVVEGSYNEQFF TGTGCCAGCAGAGTGGTGGAGGGCTCCTACAATGAGCAGTTCTTC
. . TRBJ2-5 TRBV6-5 CASSYSISRKETQYF TGTGCCAGCAGTTACTCGATATCTAGAAAAGAGACCCAGTACTTC
. once TRBJ1-1 TRBV10-3 CAISESYGRLTEAFF TGTGCCATCAGTGAGTCGTACGGGCGATTAACTGAAGCTTTCTTT
TRBD1 . TRBJ1-2 TRBV5-6 CASGQGAYGYTF TGTGCCAGTGGACAGGGAGCCTATGGCTACACCTTC
. once TRBJ1-2 TRBV11-2 CASSITVGGNYGYTF TGTGCCAGCAGCATAACAGTCGGGGGAAACTATGGCTACACCTTC
. . TRBJ2-5 TRBV11-2 CASSLSFASRETQYF TGTGCCAGCAGCTTATCTTTCGCTAGTCGAGAGACCCAGTACTTC
TRBD2 . TRBJ2-1 TRBV7-7 CASSSSGLAGANEQFF TGTGCTAGCAGCTCCTCAGGACTAGCGGGAGCGAATGAGCAGTTCTTC
. . TRBJ2-3 TRBV6-6 CASSYVRADTQYF TGTGCCAGCAGTTACGTTAGGGCAGATACGCAGTATTTT
. . TRBJ1-1 TRBV7-6 CASSHTSWVATEAFF TGTGCCAGCAGCCACACCAGTTGGGTCGCCACTGAAGCTTTCTTT
. few TRBJ2-2 TRBV6-6 CASTFTGELFF TGTGCCAGCACGTTCACCGGGGAGCTGTTTTTT
. . TRBJ2-7 TRBV29-1 CSVVVGIDYEQYF TGCAGCGTTGTGGTTGGCATAGACTACGAGCAGTACTTC
. . TRBJ2-1 TRBV7-9 CASSLVGVEQFF TGTGCCAGCAGCTTAGTAGGGGTTGAGCAGTTCTTC
TRBD2 . TRBJ2-2 TRBV2 CASSEGLAGNTGELFF TGTGCCAGCAGTGAGGGTCTAGCGGGGAACACCGGGGAGCTGTTTTTT
. . TRBJ1-1 TRBV6-1 CASSEEGGHTEAFF TGTGCCAGCAGTGAAGAAGGGGGACACACTGAAGCTTTCTTT
. . TRBJ2-2 TRBV27 CASTSLLTNTGELFF TGTGCCAGCACCTCCCTCCTGACGAACACCGGGGAGCTGTTTTTT
TRBD2 . TRBJ2-3 TRBV18 CASSPTKHWRGAPTDTQYF TGTGCCAGCTCCCCAACGAAACACTGGCGGGGGGCCCCCACAGATACGCAGTATTTT
TRBD1 . TRBJ1-1 TRBV5-6 CASSLDTGTGVTEAFF TGTGCCAGCAGCTTAGACACCGGGACAGGGGTTACTGAAGCTTTCTTT
. many TRBJ2-7 TRBV19 CASSIYEQYF TGTGCCAGTAGTATCTACGAGCAGTACTTC
. . TRBJ1-1 TRBV6-1 CASSDGRARTEAFF TGTGCCAGCAGTGATGGGAGGGCGCGGACTGAAGCTTTCTTT
. . TRBJ2-5 TRBV11-2 CASSSGRAQYF TGTGCCAGCAGCTCCGGAAGAGCCCAGTACTTC
. . TRBJ2-1 TRBV7-9 CASSLALGGNEQFF TGTGCCAGCAGCTTAGCTCTAGGGGGCAATGAGCAGTTCTTC
. . TRBJ2-3 TRBV7-9 CASSRGGRLSTDTQYF TGTGCCAGCAGCAGGGGGGGCCGACTTAGCACAGATACGCAGTATTTT